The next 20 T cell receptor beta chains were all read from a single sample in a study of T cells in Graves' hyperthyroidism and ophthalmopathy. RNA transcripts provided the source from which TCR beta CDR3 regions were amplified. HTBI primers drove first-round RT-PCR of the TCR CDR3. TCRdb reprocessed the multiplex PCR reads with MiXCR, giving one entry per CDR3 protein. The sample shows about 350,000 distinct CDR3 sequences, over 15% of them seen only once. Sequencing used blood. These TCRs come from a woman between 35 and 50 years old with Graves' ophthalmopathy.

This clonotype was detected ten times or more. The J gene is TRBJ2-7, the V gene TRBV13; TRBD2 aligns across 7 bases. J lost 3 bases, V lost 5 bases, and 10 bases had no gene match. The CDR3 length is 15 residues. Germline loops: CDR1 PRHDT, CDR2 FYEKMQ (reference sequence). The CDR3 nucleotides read TGTGCCAGCAGCCTGGGGGGGAGGGATAGCTACGAGCAGTACTTC. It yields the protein CASSLGGRDSYEQYF.

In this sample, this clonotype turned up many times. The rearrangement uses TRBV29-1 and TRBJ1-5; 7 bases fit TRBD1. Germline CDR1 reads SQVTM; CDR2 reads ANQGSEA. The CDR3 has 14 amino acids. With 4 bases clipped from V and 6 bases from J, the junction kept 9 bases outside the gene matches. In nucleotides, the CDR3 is TGCAGCGTTGCGACAGGGAGGTCGACTCAGCCCCAGCATTTT. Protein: CSVATGRSTQPQHF.

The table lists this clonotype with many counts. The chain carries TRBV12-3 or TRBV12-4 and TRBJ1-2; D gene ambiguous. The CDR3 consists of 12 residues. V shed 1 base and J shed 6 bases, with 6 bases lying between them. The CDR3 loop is CASSLGSDGYTF. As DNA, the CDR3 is TGTGCCAGCAGTTTAGGGAGCGATGGCTACACCTTC.

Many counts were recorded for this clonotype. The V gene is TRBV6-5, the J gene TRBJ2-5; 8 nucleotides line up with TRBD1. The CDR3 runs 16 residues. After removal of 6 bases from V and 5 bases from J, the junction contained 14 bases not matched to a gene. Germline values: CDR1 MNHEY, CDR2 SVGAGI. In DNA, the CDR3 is TGTGCCAGCAGCCATACAGGGGGTGGTCCAAGTGAGACCCAGTACTTC. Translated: CASSHTGGGPSETQYF.

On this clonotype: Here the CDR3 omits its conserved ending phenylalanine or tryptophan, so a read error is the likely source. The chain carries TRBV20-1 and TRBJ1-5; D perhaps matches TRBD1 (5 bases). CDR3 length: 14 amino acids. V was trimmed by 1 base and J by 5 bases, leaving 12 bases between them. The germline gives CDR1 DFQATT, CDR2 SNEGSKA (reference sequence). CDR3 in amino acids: CSARAGVIDQPQHI. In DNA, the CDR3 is TGCAGTGCTAGAGCGGGGGTAATTGATCAGCCCCAGCATATT.

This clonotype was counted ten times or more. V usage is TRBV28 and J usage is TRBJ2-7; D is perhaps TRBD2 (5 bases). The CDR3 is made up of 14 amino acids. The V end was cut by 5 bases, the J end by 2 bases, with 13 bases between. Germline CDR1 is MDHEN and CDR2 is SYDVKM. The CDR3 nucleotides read TGTGCCAGCAGTCCCCGGACTCGAACCTACGAGCAGTACTTC. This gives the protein CASSPRTRTYEQYF.

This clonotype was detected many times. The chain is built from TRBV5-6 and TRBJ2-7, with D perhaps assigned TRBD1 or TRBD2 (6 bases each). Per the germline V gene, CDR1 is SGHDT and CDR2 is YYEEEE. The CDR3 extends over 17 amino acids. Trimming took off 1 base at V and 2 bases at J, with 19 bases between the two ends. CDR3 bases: TGTGCCAGCAGCTTGTGGTTGGGGGCCGGGGGCACCTACGAGCAGTACTTC. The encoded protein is CASSLWLGAGGTYEQYF.

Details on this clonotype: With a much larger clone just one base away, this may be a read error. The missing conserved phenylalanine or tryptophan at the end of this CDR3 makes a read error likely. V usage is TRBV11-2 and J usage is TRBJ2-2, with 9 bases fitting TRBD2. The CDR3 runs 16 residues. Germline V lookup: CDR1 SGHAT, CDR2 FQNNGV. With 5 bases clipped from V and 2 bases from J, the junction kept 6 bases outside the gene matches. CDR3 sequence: CASSEGTSPNTGELFL. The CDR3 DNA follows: TGTGCCAGCAGCGAAGGGACTAGCCCAAACACCGGGGAGCTGTTTCTT.

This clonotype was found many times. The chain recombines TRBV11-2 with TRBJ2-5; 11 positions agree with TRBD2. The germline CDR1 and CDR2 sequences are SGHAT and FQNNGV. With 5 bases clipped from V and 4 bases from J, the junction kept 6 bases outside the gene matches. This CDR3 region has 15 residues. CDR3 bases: TGTGCCAGCAGCCCTCTAGCGGGAGGATCAGAGACCCAGTACTTC. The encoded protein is CASSPLAGGSETQYF.

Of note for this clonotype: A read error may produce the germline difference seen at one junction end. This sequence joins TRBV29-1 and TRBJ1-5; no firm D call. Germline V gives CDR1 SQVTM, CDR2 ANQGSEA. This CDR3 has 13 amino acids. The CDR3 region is CSAEGQANQPQHF. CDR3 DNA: TGCAGCGCTGAAGGGCAGGCGAATCAGCCCCAGCATTTT.

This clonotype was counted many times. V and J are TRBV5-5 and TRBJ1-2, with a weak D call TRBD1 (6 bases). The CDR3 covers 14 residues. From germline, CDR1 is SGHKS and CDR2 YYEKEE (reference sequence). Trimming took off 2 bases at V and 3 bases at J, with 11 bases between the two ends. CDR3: CASSLDRPDYGYTF. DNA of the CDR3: TGTGCCAGCAGCTTAGACAGGCCGGACTATGGCTACACCTTC. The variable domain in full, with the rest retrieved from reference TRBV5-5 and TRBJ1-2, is DAGVTQSPTHLIKTRGQQVTLRCSPISGHKSVSWYQQVLGQGPQFIFQYYEKEERGRGNFPDRFSARQFPNYSSELNVNALLLGDSALYLCASSLDRPDYGYTFGSGTRLTVV.

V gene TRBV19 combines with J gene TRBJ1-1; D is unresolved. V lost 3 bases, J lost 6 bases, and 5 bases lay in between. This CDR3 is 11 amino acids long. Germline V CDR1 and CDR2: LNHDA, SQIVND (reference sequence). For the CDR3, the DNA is TGTGCCAGTAGTATTCCGCCTGAAGCTTTCTTT. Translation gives CASSIPPEAFF.

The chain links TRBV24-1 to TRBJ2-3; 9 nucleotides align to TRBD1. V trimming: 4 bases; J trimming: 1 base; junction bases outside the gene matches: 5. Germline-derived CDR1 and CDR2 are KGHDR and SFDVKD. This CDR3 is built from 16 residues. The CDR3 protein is CATSDSRTGGTDTQYF. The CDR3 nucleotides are TGTGCCACCAGTGACTCCAGGACAGGGGGCACAGATACGCAGTATTTT.

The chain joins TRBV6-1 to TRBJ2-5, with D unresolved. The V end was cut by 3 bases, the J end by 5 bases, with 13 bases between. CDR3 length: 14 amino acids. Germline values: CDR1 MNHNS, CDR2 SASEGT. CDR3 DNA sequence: TGTGCCAGCAGTGACGAGCTAGATTCCGAGACCCAGTACTTC. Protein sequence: CASSDELDSETQYF.

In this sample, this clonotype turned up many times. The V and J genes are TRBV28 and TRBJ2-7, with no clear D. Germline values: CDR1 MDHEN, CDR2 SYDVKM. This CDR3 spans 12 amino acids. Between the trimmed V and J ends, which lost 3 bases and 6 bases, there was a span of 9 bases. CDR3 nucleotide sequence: TGTGCCAGCAGTTTCAGTCTCGGCGAGCAGTACTTC. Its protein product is CASSFSLGEQYF.

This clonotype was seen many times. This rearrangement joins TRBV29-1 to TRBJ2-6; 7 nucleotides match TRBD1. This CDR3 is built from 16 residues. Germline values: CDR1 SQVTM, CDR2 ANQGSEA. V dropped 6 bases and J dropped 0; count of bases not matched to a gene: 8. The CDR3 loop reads CSVTGVRGSGANVLTF. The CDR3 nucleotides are TGCAGCGTCACAGGGGTAAGGGGCTCTGGGGCCAACGTCCTGACTTTC.

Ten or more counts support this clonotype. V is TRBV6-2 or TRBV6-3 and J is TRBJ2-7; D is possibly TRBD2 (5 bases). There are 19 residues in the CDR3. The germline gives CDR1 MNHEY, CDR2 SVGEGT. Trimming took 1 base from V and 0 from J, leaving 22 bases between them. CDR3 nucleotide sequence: TGTGCCAGCAGTTACTGGGGTTTGGACGTGATGCGGGCCTCCTACGAGCAGTACTTC. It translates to CASSYWGLDVMRASYEQYF.

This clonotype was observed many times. CDR3: CASTPGTGGTEAFF. DNA for the CDR3: TGCGCCAGCACACCCGGGACAGGGGGCACTGAAGCTTTCTTT. The chain uses TRBV5-1 and TRBJ1-1; TRBD1 agrees at 11 bases. Germline trimming cut 6 bases from V and 4 bases from J; bases unmatched to any gene: 5. CDR3 length equals 14 residues. Looked up from germline, CDR1 is SGHRS and CDR2 is YFSETQ.

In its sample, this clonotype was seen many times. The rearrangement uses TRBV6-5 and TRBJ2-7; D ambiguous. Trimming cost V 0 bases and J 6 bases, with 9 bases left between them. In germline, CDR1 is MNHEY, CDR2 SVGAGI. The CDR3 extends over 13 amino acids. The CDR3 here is CASSYSGVGEQYF. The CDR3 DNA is TGTGCCAGCAGTTACTCCGGAGTTGGCGAGCAGTACTTC.

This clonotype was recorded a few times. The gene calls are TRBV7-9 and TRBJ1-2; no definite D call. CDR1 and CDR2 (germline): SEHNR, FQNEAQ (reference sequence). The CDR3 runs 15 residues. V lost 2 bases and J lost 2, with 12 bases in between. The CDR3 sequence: CASSLNRVRNYGYTF. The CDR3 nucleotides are TGTGCCAGCAGCTTAAATCGGGTTCGGAACTATGGCTACACCTTC.